These 4 T cell receptor beta chains originate from one sample sequenced in a study of PD-1 blockade in mismatch repair-deficient tumors. Clones were sequenced by immunoSEQ multiplex PCR, and TCRdb holds only the in-frame ones, with some missing. The data show 60,000 to 70,000 clones, around 89% seen once. This material consisted of peripheral blood, taken 52 weeks after starting pembrolizumab. The receptors stem from an adult with mismatch repair-deficient cancer.

The rearrangement uses TRBV6-5 and TRBJ2-7; D uncertain. CDR1 and CDR2 (germline): MNHEY, SVGAGI. CDR3 size: 14 residues. Trimming took off 0 bases at V and 2 bases at J, with 8 bases between the two ends. The CDR3 loop reads CASSYSTAAYEQYF. CDR3 DNA: TGTGCCAGCAGTTACTCGACGGCCGCCTACGAGCAGTACTTC.

The V call is TRBV6-1, the J call TRBJ2-1, with 8 bases aligning to TRBD2. Trimming took 7 bases from V and 4 from J; bases not matched to a gene: 3. Germline loops: CDR1 MNHNS, CDR2 SASEGT. This CDR3 comprises 13 residues. CDR3 sequence (DNA): TGTGCCAGCAAGGCTAGCGGGTACAATGAGCAGTTCTTC. It codes for CASKASGYNEQFF.

The chain is built from TRBV4-2 and TRBJ2-3; D perhaps matches TRBD2 (5 bases). The CDR3 length is 16 residues. Germline values: CDR1 LGHNA, CDR2 YNFKEQ. With 0 bases removed from V and 4 bases from J, the gap between germline ends came to 14 bases. For the CDR3, the DNA is TGTGCCAGCAGCCAAGATCGAGTCAGCGGAGCAGATACGCAGTATTTT. Its protein is CASSQDRVSGADTQYF.

The J gene is TRBJ2-5, the V gene TRBV4-3; TRBD1 matches at 8 bases. V was clipped by 0 bases and J by 1 base; unmatched bases: 1. Germline V lookup: CDR1 LGHNA, CDR2 YSLEER. The CDR3 spans 15 residues. The CDR3 reads CASSQEDRAQETQYF. In DNA, the CDR3 is TGCGCCAGCAGCCAAGAGGACAGGGCCCAAGAGACCCAGTACTTC.